Described below is a single TCR beta chain sequence and its context. Its cognate antigen is unknown. The V gene end was trimmed by 0 bases and the J gene end by 3 bases; junction bases not matched to a gene: 2. The CDR3 is made up of 15 amino acids. Germline lookup yields CDR1 LGHNA and CDR2 YNFKEQ. This specimen comes from a study of cytomegalovirus exposure and HLA in healthy donors. As for the study in general: Genotyping showed around 81% of some 400 donors falling in the Caucasian-associated ancestry cluster. General study results and limits: Three CMV-associated chains were confirmed in vitro to be specific for CMV antigens.

Primers for the PCR totalled 60 Vbeta and 13 Jbeta. The protocol was immunoSEQ multiplex PCR, while the TCRdb copy is restricted to in-frame clones and leaves out a portion. The table has about 55,000 clones, roughly 82% seen once. Sequenced material: PBMCs. The genes are TRBV4-2 and TRBJ2-7; 10 bases are a match to TRBD1. The receptor comes from a young man in good health and CMV-seronegative. The CDR3 bases are TGTGCCAGCAGCCAAGAGGGGACAGGGGACTACGAGCAGTACTTC. Amino acids: CASSQEGTGDYEQYF.